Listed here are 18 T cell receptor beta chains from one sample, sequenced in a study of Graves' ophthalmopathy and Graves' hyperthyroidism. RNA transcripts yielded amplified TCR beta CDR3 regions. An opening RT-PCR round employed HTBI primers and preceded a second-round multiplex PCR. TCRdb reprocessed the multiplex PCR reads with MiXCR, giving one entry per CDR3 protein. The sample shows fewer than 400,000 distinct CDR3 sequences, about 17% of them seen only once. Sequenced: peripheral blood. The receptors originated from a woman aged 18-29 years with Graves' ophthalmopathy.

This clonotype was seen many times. CDR3 sequence reads: CSAREPLTGSNQPQHF. The CDR3, as DNA: TGCAGTGCTAGAGAACCCCTAACAGGGAGCAATCAGCCCCAGCATTTT. The V call is TRBV20-1, the J call TRBJ1-5, with a weak D call TRBD1 (6 bases). The CDR3 is 16 residues long. V was shortened by 0 bases and J by 1 base, with 13 bases between the two germline ends. The germline V gene encodes CDR1 DFQATT and CDR2 SNEGSKA (reference sequence).

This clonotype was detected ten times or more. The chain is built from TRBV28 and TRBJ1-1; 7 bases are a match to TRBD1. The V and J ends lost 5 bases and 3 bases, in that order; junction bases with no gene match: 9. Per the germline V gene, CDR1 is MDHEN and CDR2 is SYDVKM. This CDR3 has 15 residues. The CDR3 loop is CASSGIPTGYTEAFF. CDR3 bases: TGTGCCAGCAGTGGGATCCCGACAGGGTACACTGAAGCTTTCTTT.

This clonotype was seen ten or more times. The CDR3 region is CASSLRLPGKQYF. The CDR3 bases are TGTGCCAGCAGTTTACGTCTCCCGGGGAAGCAGTACTTC. The chain links TRBV28 to TRBJ2-7; maybe TRBD2 (5 bases). There are 13 residues in the CDR3. Trimming took off 2 bases at V and 8 bases at J, with 13 bases between the two ends. The V gene's germline CDR1 is MDHEN and CDR2 SYDVKM. Complete variable domain (other parts from reference TRBV28 and TRBJ2-7): DVKVTQSSRYLVKRTGEKVFLECVQDMDHENMFWYRQDPGLGLRLIYFSYDVKMKEKGDIPEGYSVSREKKERFSLILESASTNQTSMYLCASSLRLPGKQYFGPGTRLTVT.

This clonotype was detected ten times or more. The CDR3 reads CASSGTSRETQYF. The CDR3 region has the DNA TGTGCCAGCAGTGGGACTAGCAGAGAGACCCAGTACTTC. The V call is TRBV6-7, the J call TRBJ2-5; the match to TRBD2 covers 9 bases. TRBV6-7 is known as an ORF, though its function is uncertain. V shed 5 bases and J 4 bases; nucleotides not matched to a gene: 2. CDR3 size: 13 residues.

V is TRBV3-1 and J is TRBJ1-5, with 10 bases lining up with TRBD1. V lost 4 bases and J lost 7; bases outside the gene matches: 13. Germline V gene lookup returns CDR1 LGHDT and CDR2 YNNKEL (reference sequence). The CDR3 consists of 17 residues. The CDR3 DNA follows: TGTGCCAGCAGCCCGACAGGGGGCGAGGGTAGGTGGCAGCCCCAGCATTTT. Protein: CASSPTGGEGRWQPQHF.

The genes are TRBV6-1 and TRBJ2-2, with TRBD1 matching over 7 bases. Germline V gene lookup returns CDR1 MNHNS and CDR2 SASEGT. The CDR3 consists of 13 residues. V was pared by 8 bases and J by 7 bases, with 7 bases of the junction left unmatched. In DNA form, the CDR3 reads TGTGCCAGCCGAGACAGGGAGAACGGGGAGCTGTTTTTT. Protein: CASRDRENGELFF.

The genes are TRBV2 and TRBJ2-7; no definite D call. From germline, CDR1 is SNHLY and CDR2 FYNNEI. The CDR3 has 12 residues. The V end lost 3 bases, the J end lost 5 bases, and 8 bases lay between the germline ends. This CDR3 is CASSDQSHEQYF. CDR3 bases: TGTGCCAGCAGTGATCAGTCCCACGAGCAGTACTTC.

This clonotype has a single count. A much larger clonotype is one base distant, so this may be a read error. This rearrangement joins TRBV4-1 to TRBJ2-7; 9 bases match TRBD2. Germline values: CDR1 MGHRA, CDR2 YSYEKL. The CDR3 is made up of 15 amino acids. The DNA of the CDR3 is TGCGCCAGCAGCCAAGTAGCTAGCGGGGACTACGAGCGGTACTTC. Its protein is CASSQVASGDYERYF.

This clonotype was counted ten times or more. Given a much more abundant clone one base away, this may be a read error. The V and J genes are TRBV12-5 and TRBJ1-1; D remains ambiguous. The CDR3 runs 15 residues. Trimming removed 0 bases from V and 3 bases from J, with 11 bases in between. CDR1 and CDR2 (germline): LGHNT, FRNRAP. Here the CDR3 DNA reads TGTGCTAGTGGTTTGGTACATGCAGAGCACACTGAAGCTTTCTTT. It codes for CASGLVHAEHTEAFF.

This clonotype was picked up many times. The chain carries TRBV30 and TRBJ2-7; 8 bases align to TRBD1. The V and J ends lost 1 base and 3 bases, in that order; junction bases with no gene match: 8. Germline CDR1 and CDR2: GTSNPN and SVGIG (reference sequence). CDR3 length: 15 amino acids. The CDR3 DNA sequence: TGTGCCTGGAGTGAGGCAGGGGGCTCCCTCTACGAGCAGTACTTC. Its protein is CAWSEAGGSLYEQYF.

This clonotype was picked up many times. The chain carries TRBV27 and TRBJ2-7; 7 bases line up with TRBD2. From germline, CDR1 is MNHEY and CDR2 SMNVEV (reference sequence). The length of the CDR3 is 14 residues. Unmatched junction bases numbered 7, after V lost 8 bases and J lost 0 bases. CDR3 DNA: TGTGCCAGCCAAAACGGGGGGACCTCCTACGAGCAGTACTTC. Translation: CASQNGGTSYEQYF.

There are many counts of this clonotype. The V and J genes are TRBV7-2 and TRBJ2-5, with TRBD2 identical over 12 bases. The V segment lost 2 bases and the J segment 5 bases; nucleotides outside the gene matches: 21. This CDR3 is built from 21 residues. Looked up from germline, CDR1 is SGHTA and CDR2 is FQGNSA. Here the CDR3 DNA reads TGTGCCAGCAGCTTATGGGGTGGCCCGGGACTAGCGGGCTCCCGCCAGGAGACCCAGTACTTC. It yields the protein CASSLWGGPGLAGSRQETQYF.

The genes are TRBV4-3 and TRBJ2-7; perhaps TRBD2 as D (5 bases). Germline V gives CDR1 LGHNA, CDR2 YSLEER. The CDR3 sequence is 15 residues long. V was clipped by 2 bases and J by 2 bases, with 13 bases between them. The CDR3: CASSQTRGGPYEQYF. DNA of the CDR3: TGCGCCAGCAGCCAAACTAGAGGCGGCCCCTACGAGCAGTACTTC.

CDR3 sequence: CASSFSGVGELFF. DNA for the CDR3: TGTGCCAGCAGTTTCTCCGGGGTCGGGGAGCTGTTTTTT. The rearrangement links TRBV28 to TRBJ2-2; D may be TRBD2 (5 bases). The CDR3 spans 13 residues. Germline V gene data show CDR1 as MDHEN and CDR2 as SYDVKM. V lost 3 bases, J lost 7 bases, and 9 bases lay in between. The variable domain in full, completed from reference TRBV28 and TRBJ2-2, reads DVKVTQSSRYLVKRTGEKVFLECVQDMDHENMFWYRQDPGLGLRLIYFSYDVKMKEKGDIPEGYSVSREKKERFSLILESASTNQTSMYLCASSFSGVGELFFGEGSRLTVL.

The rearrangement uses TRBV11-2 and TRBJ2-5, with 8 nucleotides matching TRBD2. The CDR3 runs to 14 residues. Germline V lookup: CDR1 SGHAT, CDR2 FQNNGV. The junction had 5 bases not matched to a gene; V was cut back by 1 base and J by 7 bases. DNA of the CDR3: TGTGCCAGCAGCTTAGGAGCGGGAGTGGGGACCCAGTACTTC. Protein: CASSLGAGVGTQYF. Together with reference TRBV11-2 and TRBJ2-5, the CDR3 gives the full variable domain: EAGVAQSPRYKIIEKRQSVAFWCNPISGHATLYWYQQILGQGPKLLIQFQNNGVVDDSQLPKDRFSAERLKGVDSTLKIQPAKLEDSAVYLCASSLGAGVGTQYFGPGTRLLVL.

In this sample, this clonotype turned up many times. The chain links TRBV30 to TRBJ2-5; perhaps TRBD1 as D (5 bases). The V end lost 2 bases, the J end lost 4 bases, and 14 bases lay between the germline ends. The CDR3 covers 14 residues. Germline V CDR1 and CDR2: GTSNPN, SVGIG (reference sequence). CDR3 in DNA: TGTGCCTGGAGTACAGGCCCCAACAGAGAGACCCAGTACTTC. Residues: CAWSTGPNRETQYF.

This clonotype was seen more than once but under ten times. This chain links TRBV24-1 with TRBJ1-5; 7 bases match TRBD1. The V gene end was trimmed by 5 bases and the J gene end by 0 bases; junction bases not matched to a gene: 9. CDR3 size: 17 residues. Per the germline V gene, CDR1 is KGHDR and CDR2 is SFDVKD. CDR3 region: CATSAGTAYHSNQPQHF. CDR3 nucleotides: TGTGCCACCAGTGCCGGGACAGCCTACCATAGCAATCAGCCCCAGCATTTT.

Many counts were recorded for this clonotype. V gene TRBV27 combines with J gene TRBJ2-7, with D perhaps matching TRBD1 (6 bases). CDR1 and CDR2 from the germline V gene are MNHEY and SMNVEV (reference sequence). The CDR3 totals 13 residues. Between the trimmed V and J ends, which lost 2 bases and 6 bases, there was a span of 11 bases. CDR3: CASSLETGGEQYF. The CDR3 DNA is TGTGCCAGCAGTTTAGAGACAGGCGGCGAGCAGTACTTC.